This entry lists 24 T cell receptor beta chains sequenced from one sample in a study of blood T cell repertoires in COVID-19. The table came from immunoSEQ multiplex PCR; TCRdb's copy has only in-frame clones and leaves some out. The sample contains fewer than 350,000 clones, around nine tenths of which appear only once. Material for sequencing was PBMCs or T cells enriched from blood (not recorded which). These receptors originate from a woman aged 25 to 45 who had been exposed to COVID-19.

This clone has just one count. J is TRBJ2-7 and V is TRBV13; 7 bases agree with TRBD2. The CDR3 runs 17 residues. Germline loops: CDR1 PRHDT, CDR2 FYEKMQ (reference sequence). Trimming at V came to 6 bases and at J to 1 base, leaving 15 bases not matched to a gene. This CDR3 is CASRPRSLARGSYEQYF. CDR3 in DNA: TGTGCCAGCAGGCCCCGATCACTAGCGAGAGGATCCTACGAGCAGTACTTC. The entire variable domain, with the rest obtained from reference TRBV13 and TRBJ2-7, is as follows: AAGVIQSPRHLIKEKRETATLKCYPIPRHDTVYWYQQGPGQDPQFLISFYEKMQSDKGSIPDRFSAQQFSDYHSELNMSSLELGDSALYFCASRPRSLARGSYEQYFGPGTRLTVT.

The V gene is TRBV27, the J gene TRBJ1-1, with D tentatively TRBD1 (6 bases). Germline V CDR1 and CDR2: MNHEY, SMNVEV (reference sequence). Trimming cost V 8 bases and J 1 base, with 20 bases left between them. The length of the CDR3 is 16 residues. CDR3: CASGTPQGSGNTEAFF. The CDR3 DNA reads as TGTGCCAGCGGAACGCCCCAGGGGTCAGGGAACACTGAAGCTTTCTTT.

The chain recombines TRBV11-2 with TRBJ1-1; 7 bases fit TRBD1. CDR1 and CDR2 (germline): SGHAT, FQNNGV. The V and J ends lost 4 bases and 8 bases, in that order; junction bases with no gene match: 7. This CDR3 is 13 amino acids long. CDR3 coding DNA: TGTGCCAGCAGCTCCACGCTACAGGGGGAAGCTTTCTTT. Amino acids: CASSSTLQGEAFF.

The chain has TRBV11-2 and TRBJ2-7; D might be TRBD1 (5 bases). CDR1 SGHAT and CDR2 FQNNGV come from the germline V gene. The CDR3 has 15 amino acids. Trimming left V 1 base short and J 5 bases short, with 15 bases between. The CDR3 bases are TGTGCCAGCAGCTTAGTGTGGCAGGGTATCGACGAGCAGTACTTC. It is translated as CASSLVWQGIDEQYF.

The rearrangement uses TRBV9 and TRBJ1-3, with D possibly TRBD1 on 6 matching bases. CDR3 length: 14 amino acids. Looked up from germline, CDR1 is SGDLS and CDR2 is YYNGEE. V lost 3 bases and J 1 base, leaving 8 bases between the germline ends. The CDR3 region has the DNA TGTGCCAGCAGCGAGCAGGGGTCTGGAAACACCATATATTTT. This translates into CASSEQGSGNTIYF.

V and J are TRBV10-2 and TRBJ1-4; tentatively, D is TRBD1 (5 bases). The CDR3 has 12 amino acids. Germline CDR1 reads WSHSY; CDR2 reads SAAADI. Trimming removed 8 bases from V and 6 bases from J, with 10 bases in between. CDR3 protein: CASQGWDEKLFF. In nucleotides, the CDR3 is TGCGCCAGCCAGGGCTGGGATGAAAAACTGTTTTTT.

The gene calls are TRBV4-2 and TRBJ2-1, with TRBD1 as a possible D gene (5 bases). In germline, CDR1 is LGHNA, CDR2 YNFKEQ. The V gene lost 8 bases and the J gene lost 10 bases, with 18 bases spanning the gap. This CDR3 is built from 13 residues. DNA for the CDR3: TGTGCCAGCCGCGGATCAACAGGAGCCGAGCAGTTCTTC. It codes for CASRGSTGAEQFF.

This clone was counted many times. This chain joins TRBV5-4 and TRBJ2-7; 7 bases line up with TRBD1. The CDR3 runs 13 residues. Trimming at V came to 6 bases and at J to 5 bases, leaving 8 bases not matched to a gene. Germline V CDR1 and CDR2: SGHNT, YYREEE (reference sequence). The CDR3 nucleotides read TGTGCCAGCACCGGGGACAGAGCGGACGAGCAGTACTTC. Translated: CASTGDRADEQYF. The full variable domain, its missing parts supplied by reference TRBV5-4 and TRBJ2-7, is ETGVTQSPTHLIKTRGQQVTLRCSSQSGHNTVSWYQQALGQGPQFIFQYYREEENGRGNFPPRFSGLQFPNYSSELNVNALELDDSALYLCASTGDRADEQYFGPGTRLTVT.

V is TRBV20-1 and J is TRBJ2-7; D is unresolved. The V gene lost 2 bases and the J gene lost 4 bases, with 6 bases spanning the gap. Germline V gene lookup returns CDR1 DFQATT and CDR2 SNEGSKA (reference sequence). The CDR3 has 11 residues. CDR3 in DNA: TGCAGTGCTAGACTGAGGTACGAGCAGTACTTC. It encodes CSARLRYEQYF.

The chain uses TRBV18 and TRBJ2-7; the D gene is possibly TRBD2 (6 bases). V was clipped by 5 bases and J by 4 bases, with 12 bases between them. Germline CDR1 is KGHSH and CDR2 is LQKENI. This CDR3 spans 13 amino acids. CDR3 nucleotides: TGTGCCAGCTCAGTGGGACTTCCATACGAGCAGTACTTC. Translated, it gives CASSVGLPYEQYF.

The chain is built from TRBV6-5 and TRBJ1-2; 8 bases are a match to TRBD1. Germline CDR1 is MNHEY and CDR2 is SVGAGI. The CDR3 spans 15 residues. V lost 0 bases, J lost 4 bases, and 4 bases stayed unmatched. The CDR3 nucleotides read TGTGCCAGCAGTTACTCGACAGGGGCTGGCTATGGCTACACCTTC. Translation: CASSYSTGAGYGYTF.

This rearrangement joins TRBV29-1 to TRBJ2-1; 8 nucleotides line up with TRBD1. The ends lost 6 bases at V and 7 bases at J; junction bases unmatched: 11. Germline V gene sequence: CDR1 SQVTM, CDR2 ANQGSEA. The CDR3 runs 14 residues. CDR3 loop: CSVGRTGKGNEQFF. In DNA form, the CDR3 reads TGCAGCGTGGGCAGGACAGGGAAAGGGAATGAGCAGTTCTTC.

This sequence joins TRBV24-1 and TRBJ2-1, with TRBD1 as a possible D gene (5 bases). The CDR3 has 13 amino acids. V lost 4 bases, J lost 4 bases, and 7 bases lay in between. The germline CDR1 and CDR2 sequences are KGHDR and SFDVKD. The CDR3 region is CATSDPGYNEQFF. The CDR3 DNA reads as TGTGCCACCAGTGACCCAGGGTACAATGAGCAGTTCTTC.

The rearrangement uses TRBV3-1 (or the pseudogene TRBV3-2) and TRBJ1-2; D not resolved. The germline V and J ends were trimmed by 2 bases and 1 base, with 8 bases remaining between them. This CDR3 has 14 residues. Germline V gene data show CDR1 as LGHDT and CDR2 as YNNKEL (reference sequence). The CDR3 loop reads CASSQPLLNYGYTF. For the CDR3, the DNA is TGTGCCAGCAGCCAACCCCTCCTTAACTATGGCTACACCTTC.

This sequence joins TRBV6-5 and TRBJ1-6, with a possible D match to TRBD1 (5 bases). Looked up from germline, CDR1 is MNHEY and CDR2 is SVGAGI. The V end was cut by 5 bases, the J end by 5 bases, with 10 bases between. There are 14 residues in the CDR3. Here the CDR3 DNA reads TGTGCCAGCAGTCCACGGGGGGATAATTCACCCCTCCACTTT. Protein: CASSPRGDNSPLHF.

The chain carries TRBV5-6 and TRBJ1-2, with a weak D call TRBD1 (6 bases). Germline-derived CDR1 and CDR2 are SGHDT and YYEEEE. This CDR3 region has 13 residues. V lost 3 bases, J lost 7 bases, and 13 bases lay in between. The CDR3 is CASSYRVAGGYTF. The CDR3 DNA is TGTGCCAGCAGCTACAGGGTAGCGGGTGGCTACACCTTC. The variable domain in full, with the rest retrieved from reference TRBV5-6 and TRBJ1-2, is DAGVTQSPTHLIKTRGQQVTLRCSPKSGHDTVSWYQQALGQGPQFIFQYYEEEERQRGNFPDRFSGHQFPNYSSELNVNALLLGDSALYLCASSYRVAGGYTFGSGTRLTVV.

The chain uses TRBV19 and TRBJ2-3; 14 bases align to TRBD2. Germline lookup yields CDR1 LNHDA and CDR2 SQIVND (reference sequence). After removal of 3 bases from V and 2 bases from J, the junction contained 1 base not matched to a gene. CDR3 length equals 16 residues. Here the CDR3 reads CASSMGLAGATDTQYF. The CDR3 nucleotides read TGTGCCAGTAGTATGGGACTAGCGGGAGCCACAGATACGCAGTATTTT.

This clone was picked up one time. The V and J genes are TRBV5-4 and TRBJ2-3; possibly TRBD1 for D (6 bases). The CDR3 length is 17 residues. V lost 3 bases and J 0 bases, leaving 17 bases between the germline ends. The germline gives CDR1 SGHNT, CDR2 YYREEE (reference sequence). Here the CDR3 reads CASSSPGQRPSTDTQYF. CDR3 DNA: TGTGCCAGCAGCTCTCCTGGACAGCGACCGAGCACAGATACGCAGTATTTT.

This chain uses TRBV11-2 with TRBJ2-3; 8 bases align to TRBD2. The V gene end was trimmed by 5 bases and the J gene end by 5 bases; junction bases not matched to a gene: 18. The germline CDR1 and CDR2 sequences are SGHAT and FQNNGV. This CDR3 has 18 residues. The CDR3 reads CASSPTGRMGLVIDTQYF. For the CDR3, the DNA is TGTGCCAGCAGCCCGACGGGTAGGATGGGACTAGTTATAGATACGCAGTATTTT.

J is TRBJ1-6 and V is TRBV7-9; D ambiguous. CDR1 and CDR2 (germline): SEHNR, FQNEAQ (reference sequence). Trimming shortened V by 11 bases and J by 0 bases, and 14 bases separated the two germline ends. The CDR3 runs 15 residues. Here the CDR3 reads CAASTRSSYNSPLHF. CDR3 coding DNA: TGTGCCGCGTCGACGAGGAGCTCCTATAATTCACCCCTCCACTTT.

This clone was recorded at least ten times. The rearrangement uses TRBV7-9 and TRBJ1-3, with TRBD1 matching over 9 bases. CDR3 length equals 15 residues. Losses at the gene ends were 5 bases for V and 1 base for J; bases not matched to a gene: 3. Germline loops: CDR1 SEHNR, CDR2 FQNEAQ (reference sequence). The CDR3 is CASSPQGASGNTIYF. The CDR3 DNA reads TGTGCCAGCAGCCCACAGGGGGCATCTGGAAACACCATATATTTT.

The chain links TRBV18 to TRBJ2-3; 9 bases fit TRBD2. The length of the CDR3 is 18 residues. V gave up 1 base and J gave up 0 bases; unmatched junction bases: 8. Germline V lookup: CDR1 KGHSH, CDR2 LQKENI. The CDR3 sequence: CASSPRLIAGESTDTQYF. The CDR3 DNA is TGTGCCAGCTCACCACGCCTTATAGCGGGAGAGAGCACAGATACGCAGTATTTT.

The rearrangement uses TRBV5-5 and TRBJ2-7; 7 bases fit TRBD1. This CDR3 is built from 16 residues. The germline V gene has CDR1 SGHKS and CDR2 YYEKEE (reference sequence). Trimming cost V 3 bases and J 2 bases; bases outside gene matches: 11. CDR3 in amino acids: CASSWATGRQPYEQYF. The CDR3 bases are TGTGCCAGCAGCTGGGCGACAGGGCGTCAGCCCTACGAGCAGTACTTC.

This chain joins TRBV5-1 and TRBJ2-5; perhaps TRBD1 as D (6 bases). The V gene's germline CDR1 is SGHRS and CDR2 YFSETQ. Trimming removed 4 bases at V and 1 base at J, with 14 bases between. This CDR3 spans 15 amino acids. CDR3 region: CASSQTGTTQETQYF. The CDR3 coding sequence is TGCGCCAGCAGCCAAACCGGGACAACCCAAGAGACCCAGTACTTC. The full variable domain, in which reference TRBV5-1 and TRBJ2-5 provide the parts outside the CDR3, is KAGVTQTPRYLIKTRGQQVTLSCSPISGHRSVSWYQQTPGQGLQFLFEYFSETQRNKGNFPGRFSGRQFSNSRSEMNVSTLELGDSALYLCASSQTGTTQETQYFGPGTRLLVL.